The 2 T cell receptor beta chains given below trace back to one sample, sequenced in a study of response to subunit inactivated influenza vaccine. TCRdb redid the calling of the RT-PCR reads with MiXCR, one entry per CDR3 protein. The sample shows around 470,000 distinct CDR3 sequences, approximately 7.7% of them seen only once. Sequenced here: PBMCs from blood, sampled roughly 24 months after vaccination. These receptors were collected from a man between 50 and 69 years old who received an inactivated influenza vaccine.

V is TRBV7-3 and J is TRBJ2-1; 9 nucleotides match TRBD2. CDR3 length equals 15 residues. Germline values: CDR1 SGHTA, CDR2 FQGTGA. V lost 5 bases to trimming and J lost 3 bases; unmatched junction nucleotides: 5. CDR3 region: CASSPSGRNYNEQFF. The CDR3 nucleotides are TGTGCCAGCAGCCCGAGCGGGAGGAACTACAATGAGCAGTTCTTC.

This clonotype has more than one count but fewer than ten. The chain couples TRBV28 to TRBJ2-1; TRBD1 aligns across 9 bases. The germline V gene has CDR1 MDHEN and CDR2 SYDVKM. This CDR3 region has 14 residues. Trimming at V came to 6 bases and at J to 9 bases, leaving 9 bases not matched to a gene. The CDR3 DNA reads as TGTGCCAGCAGGGCCGGGACAGGGCGGTTTGAGCAGTTCTTC. This sequence encodes CASRAGTGRFEQFF.